The 13 T cell receptor beta chains given below trace back to one sample, sequenced in a study of shared clonotypes between healthy human individuals. The table came from immunoSEQ multiplex PCR; TCRdb's copy has only in-frame clones and leaves some out. Altogether about 1.1 million clones are present, around 82% being singletons, with the ten largest covering around 0.6%. Sequencing was performed on memory CD4+ T cells from PBMCs. Sample subset: CD45RA-negative fraction. The origin of the receptors is a man aged 18 to 29 in good health. Some clones in this sample may be carry-over from other donors' samples.

The chain carries TRBV19 and TRBJ2-1; no clear D. Between the trimmed V and J ends, which lost 7 bases and 2 bases, there was a span of 15 bases. The CDR3 consists of 15 residues. Germline V gene sequence: CDR1 LNHDA, CDR2 SQIVND (reference sequence). CDR3 amino acids: CASTDPGRTYNEQFF. The CDR3 region has the DNA TGTGCCAGTACCGACCCGGGCCGGACCTACAATGAGCAGTTCTTC.

The chain is built from TRBV6-1 and TRBJ1-2; D not resolved. The CDR3 loop spans 11 amino acids. Between the trimmed V and J ends, which lost 7 bases and 5 bases, there was a span of 8 bases. Germline V gives CDR1 MNHNS, CDR2 SASEGT. The CDR3 region has the DNA TGTGCCAGCACCTCATATTATGGCTACACCTTC. This sequence encodes CASTSYYGYTF.

The chain joins TRBV15 to TRBJ2-1; the match to TRBD2 covers 8 bases. The CDR3 is made up of 16 amino acids. V lost 1 base and J lost 2; bases outside the gene matches: 4. Germline CDR1 and CDR2: LNHNV and YYDKDF (reference sequence). CDR3 protein: CATSRVSGLAYNEQFF. In DNA, the CDR3 is TGTGCCACCAGCAGAGTTTCGGGACTAGCCTACAATGAGCAGTTCTTC. Supplemented by reference TRBV15 and TRBJ2-1, the full variable domain reads DAMVIQNPRYQVTQFGKPVTLSCSQTLNHNVMYWYQQKSSQAPKLLFHYYDKDFNNEADTPDNFQSRRPNTSFCFLDIRSPGLGDTAMYLCATSRVSGLAYNEQFFGPGTRLTVL.

The rearrangement links TRBV5-1 to TRBJ2-5; D is possibly TRBD1 (6 bases). The CDR3 totals 14 residues. CDR1 and CDR2 (germline): SGHRS, YFSETQ. Trimming pared 3 bases from V and 3 bases from J, leaving 12 bases between. The CDR3 DNA sequence: TGCGCCAGCAGCTGGAACACAGGGAAAGAGACCCAGTACTTC. Its translation is CASSWNTGKETQYF.

The chain joins TRBV7-9 to TRBJ2-3, with 9 bases fitting TRBD2. This CDR3 has 14 residues. CDR1 is SEHNR, CDR2 FQNEAQ, per germline (reference sequence). Losses at the gene ends were 5 bases for V and 4 bases for J; bases not matched to a gene: 4. CDR3 nucleotides: TGTGCCAGCAGCACCCGGACTAGCGCAGATACGCAGTATTTT. Translation: CASSTRTSADTQYF.

The chain has TRBV27 and TRBJ2-2; D is unresolved. Trimming removed 2 bases from V and 0 bases from J, with 4 bases in between. CDR3 length: 14 residues. Germline CDR1 and CDR2: MNHEY and SMNVEV (reference sequence). The CDR3 DNA reads TGTGCCAGCAGTTTAGGGGCGAACACCGGGGAGCTGTTTTTT. The encoded protein is CASSLGANTGELFF.

This clone was seen repeatedly, ten times or more. This CDR3 reads CSVVLASETQYF. CDR3 in DNA: TGCAGCGTTGTTCTAGCTTCAGAGACCCAGTACTTC. The chain carries TRBV29-1 and TRBJ2-5; D possibly corresponds to TRBD2 (5 bases). Germline-derived CDR1 and CDR2 are SQVTM and ANQGSEA. With 4 bases removed from V and 4 bases from J, the gap between germline ends came to 10 bases. The CDR3 runs to 12 residues.

In regard to this clone: The sample holds other DNA sequences that translate to the same CDR3. The chain combines TRBV15 with TRBJ1-2; a weak D match, TRBD1 (6 bases). The germline CDR1 and CDR2 sequences are LNHNV and YYDKDF (reference sequence). CDR3 length: 12 residues. The V and J ends lost 3 bases and 4 bases respectively, with 6 bases between them. CDR3: CATSRDSYGYTF. The CDR3 DNA sequence: TGTGCCACCAGCAGGGACAGCTATGGCTACACCTTC.

The V gene is TRBV27, the J gene TRBJ2-5; TRBD2 aligns across 7 bases. Germline assignment: CDR1 MNHEY and CDR2 SMNVEV (reference sequence). The CDR3 runs to 13 residues. J was trimmed by 5 bases and V by 6 bases; bases with no gene match: 6. The CDR3 sequence is CASRGGYGETQYF. The CDR3 nucleotides read TGTGCCAGCAGGGGGGGGTACGGGGAGACCCAGTACTTC.

This chain joins TRBV19 and TRBJ1-3; TRBD1 is a possible D gene (5 bases). Trimming stripped 3 bases from V and 2 bases from J, with 11 bases between. Germline CDR1 LNHDA, CDR2 SQIVND (reference sequence). The CDR3 is made up of 15 amino acids. CDR3 loop: CASSIPAGAGNTIYF. CDR3 DNA: TGTGCCAGTAGTATTCCGGCGGGGGCTGGAAACACCATATATTTT.

This rearrangement joins TRBV7-2 to TRBJ2-2; TRBD1 agrees at 8 bases. The CDR3 length is 13 residues. CDR1 is SGHTA, CDR2 FQGNSA, per germline. Trimming cost V 4 bases and J 5 bases; bases outside gene matches: 0. The CDR3 sequence: CASSWDRTGELFF. The DNA of the CDR3 is TGTGCCAGCAGCTGGGACAGGACCGGGGAGCTGTTTTTT.

A note on this clone: A far larger clone is a single base away, which makes a read error likely. The chain links TRBV4-1 to TRBJ2-7, with TRBD2 identical over 10 bases. J was trimmed by 4 bases and V by 4 bases; bases with no gene match: 25. The CDR3 contains 21 residues. Germline values: CDR1 MGHRA, CDR2 YSYEKL. The CDR3 reads CASSPWRADRASGGFSYEQYF. DNA of the CDR3: TGCGCCAGCAGCCCCTGGCGGGCAGATAGGGCTAGCGGGGGCTTTTCTTACGAGCAGTACTTC.

As regards this clone: The same CDR3 arises from other DNA sequences in this sample as well. The chain combines TRBV5-1 with TRBJ2-3; the D gene is possibly TRBD1 (5 bases). The CDR3 loop spans 14 amino acids. The ends were cut back, 0 bases at V and 3 bases at J, with 8 bases in the middle. Germline values: CDR1 SGHRS, CDR2 YFSETQ. CDR3 bases: TGCGCCAGCAGCTTGGCCCAGGGAACAGATACGCAGTATTTT. Protein: CASSLAQGTDTQYF.